This TCR beta chain stems from a study of OX40 agonist ivuxolimab in advanced cancers. Method: immunoSEQ multiplex PCR; TCRdb's copy keeps in-frame clones and lacks some. The table records some 94,000 clones, about 92% of them present only once. Trimming removed 4 bases at V and 1 base at J, with 10 bases between. Germline V CDR1 and CDR2: LGHNA, YSLEER. This CDR3 has 15 amino acids. This clonotype was obtained from an adult with an advanced solid tumor such as melanoma, head and neck, liver or kidney cancer. The starting material was CD4+ or CD8+ T cells sorted from blood, obtained in a trial of the OX40 agonist ivuxolimab. The chain recombines TRBV4-3 with TRBJ2-2; D remains ambiguous. This CDR3 reads CASSPDWLNTGELFF. CDR3 DNA: TGCGCCAGCAGCCCAGACTGGTTGAACACCGGGGAGCTGTTTTTT.